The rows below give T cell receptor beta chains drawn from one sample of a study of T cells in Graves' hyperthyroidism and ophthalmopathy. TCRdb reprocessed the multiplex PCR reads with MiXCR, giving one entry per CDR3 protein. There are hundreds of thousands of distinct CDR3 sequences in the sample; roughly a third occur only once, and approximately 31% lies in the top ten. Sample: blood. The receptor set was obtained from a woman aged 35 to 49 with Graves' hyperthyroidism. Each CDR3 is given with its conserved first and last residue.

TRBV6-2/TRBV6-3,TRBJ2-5,CASRLRTLQETQYF
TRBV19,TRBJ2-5,CASSADSQETQYF
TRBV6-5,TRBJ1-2,CASTQPGAASYGYTF
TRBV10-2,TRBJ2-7,CASSEPGTSAEQYF
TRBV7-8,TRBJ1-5,CASSFDRAQPQHF
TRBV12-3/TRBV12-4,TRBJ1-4,CASSFLGKGDEKLFF
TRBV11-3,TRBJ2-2,CASSLWTGFSGELFF
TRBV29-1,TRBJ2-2,CSVEVAPREPNTGELFF
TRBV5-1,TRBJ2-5,CASSRPGLAQTQYF
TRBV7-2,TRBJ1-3,CASSAEAGSGNTIYF
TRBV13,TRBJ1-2,CASSPGQGGEGYTF
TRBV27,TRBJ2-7,CASSLSIAGGYEQYF
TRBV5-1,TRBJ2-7,CASSLEGLTYEQYF
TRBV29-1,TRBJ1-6,CSVGDSHGKPLHF
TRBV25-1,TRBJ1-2,CASSDWDTGNYGYTF
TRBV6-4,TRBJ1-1,CASSERVTEAFF
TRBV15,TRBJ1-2,CATSRNKVYGYTF
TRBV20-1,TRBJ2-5,CSSQGVETQYF
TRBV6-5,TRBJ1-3,CASSRTGNSNTIYF
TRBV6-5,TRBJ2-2,CASTIGIGTGELFF
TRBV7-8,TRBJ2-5,CASSLLGRGAVFETQYF
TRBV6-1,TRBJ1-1,CASSEAGVDTLEAFF
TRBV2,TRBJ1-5,CASRDRLSNQPQHF
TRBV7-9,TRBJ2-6,CASSPGKARANVLTF
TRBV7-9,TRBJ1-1,CAWGGTRGPEAFF
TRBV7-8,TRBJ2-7,CASSTRTGPYEQYF
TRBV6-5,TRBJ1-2,CAISEQGARGYTF
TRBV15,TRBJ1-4,CATSRDWGANEKLFF
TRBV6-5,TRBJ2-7,CASSYQEARSYEQYF
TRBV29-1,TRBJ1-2,CSVEKEGGRGPYNYGYTF
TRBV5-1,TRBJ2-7,CASSQGGVIHEQYF
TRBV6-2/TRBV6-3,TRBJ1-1,CASSYPTGQNTEAFF
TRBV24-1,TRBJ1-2,CATSEEKGKGYTF
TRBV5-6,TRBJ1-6,CASRPRGSSYNSPLHF
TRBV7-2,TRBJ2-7,CASSPGTSGGLCYEQYF
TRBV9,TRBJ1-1,CASSAGDSEAFF
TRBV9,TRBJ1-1,CASSADLSTEAFF
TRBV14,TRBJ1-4,CASSQYGEKLFF
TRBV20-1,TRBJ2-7,CSARDQILAYEQYF
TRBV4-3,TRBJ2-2,CASSHHRPFTGELFF
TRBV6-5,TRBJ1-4,CASRATESTNEKLFF
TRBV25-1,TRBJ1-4,CASSDMGLNEKLFF
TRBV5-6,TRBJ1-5,CASSLLTGAGNQPQHF
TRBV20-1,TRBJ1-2,CSASPDIAANYGHTF
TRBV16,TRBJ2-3,CASSIGLSGTDTQYF